The present T cell receptor beta chain was sequenced within a study of lymphopenia after photon versus proton radiotherapy. Germline lookup yields CDR1 SGHDN and CDR2 FVKESK. V shed 2 bases, J shed 5 bases, and the junction held 4 bases outside the gene matches. The CDR3 loop spans 15 amino acids. Clones were sequenced by immunoSEQ multiplex PCR, and TCRdb holds only the in-frame ones, with some missing. Of 20,000 to 25,000 clones listed, 85% to 95% were seen once; the top ten hold over 9%. The source material was peripheral blood, sampled from a patient treated with proton-based radiotherapy. The rearrangement links TRBV14 to TRBJ2-3; 10 nucleotides align to TRBD2. This receptor was obtained from a woman in her 70s with pancreatic cancer. Some clones in this sample may be carry-over from other donors' samples. CDR3 sequence (DNA): TGTGCCAGCAGCCAACTAGCGGGAGCCGTAGATACGCAGTATTTT. The encoded protein is CASSQLAGAVDTQYF.